These 26 T cell receptor beta chains came from one sample sequenced in a study of yellow fever vaccine responses in identical twins. In TCRdb, the RT-PCR reads were re-called with MiXCR into one record per CDR3 protein. This table has some 20,000 distinct CDR3 sequences, about two thirds appearing once. The input for sequencing was T cells from blood (PBMCs), unsorted or a sorted subset (not recorded which), taken before or after yellow fever vaccination (not recorded which). The receptors were gathered from a woman younger than 35 who received the yellow fever vaccine.

The rearrangement joins TRBV12-3 or TRBV12-4 to TRBJ1-3; 9 bases line up with TRBD1. V gave up 6 bases and J gave up 0 bases; unmatched junction bases: 3. CDR3 length equals 15 residues. The DNA for the CDR3 is TGTGCCAGCAGAAACAGGGGGCACTCTGGAAACACCATATATTTT. As protein: CASRNRGHSGNTIYF.

This chain links TRBV15 with TRBJ1-1; no reliable D call. Between the trimmed V and J ends, which lost 0 bases and 0 bases, there was a span of 5 bases. Germline-derived CDR1 and CDR2 are LNHNV and YYDKDF (reference sequence). The CDR3 loop spans 14 amino acids. The CDR3 bases are TGTGCCACCAGCAGAGATCAGCTGAACACTGAAGCTTTCTTT. Translated: CATSRDQLNTEAFF.

This clonotype was picked up a small number of times. CDR3 in amino acids: CASSAGGENTEAFF. The CDR3 DNA reads as TGTGCCAGCAGCGCCGGGGGTGAGAACACTGAAGCTTTCTTT. The chain carries TRBV6-1 and TRBJ1-1; tentatively, D is TRBD1 (5 bases). This CDR3 comprises 14 residues. In germline, CDR1 is MNHNS, CDR2 SASEGT. Trimming removed 6 bases from V and 1 base from J, with 12 bases in between.

This clonotype has a handful of counts. The V call is TRBV3-1, the J call TRBJ2-3, with unresolved D. The germline gives CDR1 LGHDT, CDR2 YNNKEL (reference sequence). V was pared by 0 bases and J by 4 bases, with 17 bases between. This CDR3 spans 17 amino acids. In DNA form, the CDR3 reads TGTGCCAGCAGCCAAGAAAGGAGTGCTCCAGGCGCAGATACGCAGTATTTT. This translates into CASSQERSAPGADTQYF.

The rearrangement joins TRBV11-1 to TRBJ2-1; D gene uncertain. Germline V gives CDR1 SGHAT, CDR2 FQDESV (reference sequence). The CDR3 loop spans 14 amino acids. Between the trimmed V and J ends, which lost 2 bases and 3 bases, there was a span of 8 bases. This CDR3 reads CASSLSDDYNEQFF. The CDR3 DNA follows: TGTGCCAGCAGCTTAAGTGATGACTACAATGAGCAGTTCTTC. The full variable domain, completed using reference TRBV11-1 and TRBJ2-1, is EAEVAQSPRYKITEKSQAVAFWCDPISGHATLYWYRQILGQGPELLVQFQDESVVDDSQLPKDRFSAERLKGVDSTLKIQPAELGDSAMYLCASSLSDDYNEQFFGPGTRLTVL.

The count of this clonotype is one. CDR3 DNA: TGTGCCAGCAGCTTAGATTCACCAGTGAACACCGGGGAGCTGTTTTTT. This gives the protein CASSLDSPVNTGELFF. The rearrangement joins TRBV11-2 to TRBJ2-2; D is uncertain. The CDR3 contains 16 residues. Germline V gene sequence: CDR1 SGHAT, CDR2 FQNNGV. The ends were cut back, 0 bases at V and 1 base at J, with 9 bases in the middle.

The rearrangement joins TRBV14 to TRBJ2-1, with 8 bases identical to TRBD2. The CDR3 spans 16 residues. The germline gives CDR1 SGHDN, CDR2 FVKESK. After removal of 5 bases from V and 4 bases from J, the junction contained 10 bases not matched to a gene. CDR3 bases: TGTGCCAGCAGCGGTAGCGGGATCAACCGTTACAATGAGCAGTTCTTC. Protein product: CASSGSGINRYNEQFF. The variable domain in full, with the rest retrieved from reference TRBV14 and TRBJ2-1, is EAGVTQFPSHSVIEKGQTVTLRCDPISGHDNLYWYRRVMGKEIKFLLHFVKESKQDESGMPNNRFLAERTGGTYSTLKVQPAELEDSGVYFCASSGSGINRYNEQFFGPGTRLTVL.

The chain has TRBV24-1 and TRBJ2-1; 9 positions agree with TRBD2. CDR1 is KGHDR, CDR2 SFDVKD, per germline. This CDR3 spans 15 amino acids. Germline trimming cut 6 bases from V and 10 bases from J; bases unmatched to any gene: 12. The CDR3 DNA is TGTGCCACCAGTTTTGGGGCTAGCGGGAAACGCGAGCAGTTCTTC. Encoded protein: CATSFGASGKREQFF.

This sequence joins TRBV14 and TRBJ2-1, with D possibly TRBD1 on 5 matching bases. Germline CDR1 SGHDN, CDR2 FVKESK. V was shortened by 1 base and J by 8 bases, with 9 bases between the two germline ends. The CDR3 extends over 13 amino acids. The chain's CDR3 is CASSQGQIYEQFF. The CDR3 DNA reads TGTGCCAGCAGCCAAGGACAGATCTATGAGCAGTTCTTC.

The chain links TRBV15 to TRBJ2-1; TRBD1 matches at 7 bases. The CDR3 is made up of 15 amino acids. CDR1 and CDR2 from the germline V gene are LNHNV and YYDKDF (reference sequence). V was pared by 0 bases and J by 6 bases, with 5 bases of the junction left unmatched. CDR3 in amino acids: CATSRDTGQVNEQFF. For the CDR3, the DNA is TGTGCCACCAGCAGAGATACAGGACAGGTCAATGAGCAGTTCTTC. The full variable domain, with the rest looked up from reference TRBV15 and TRBJ2-1, is DAMVIQNPRYQVTQFGKPVTLSCSQTLNHNVMYWYQQKSSQAPKLLFHYYDKDFNNEADTPDNFQSRRPNTSFCFLDIRSPGLGDTAMYLCATSRDTGQVNEQFFGPGTRLTVL.

The chain uses TRBV12-3 or TRBV12-4 and TRBJ2-3; possible D gene TRBD2, 6 bases. The CDR3 loop spans 13 amino acids. Trimming removed 3 bases at V and 3 bases at J, with 7 bases between. The CDR3 sequence is CASSFGGTDTQYF. The CDR3 DNA is TGTGCCAGCAGTTTCGGGGGAACAGATACGCAGTATTTT.

The V call is TRBV7-2, the J call TRBJ2-3, with D possibly TRBD2 on 6 matching bases. V lost 4 bases and J 4 bases, leaving 15 bases between the germline ends. Germline loops: CDR1 SGHTA, CDR2 FQGNSA. The CDR3 length is 15 residues. CDR3 protein: CASSSGGGGADTQYF. The CDR3 region has the DNA TGTGCCAGCAGCTCCGGTGGGGGAGGTGCAGATACGCAGTATTTT.

The rearrangement uses TRBV29-1 and TRBJ2-2; D may match TRBD1 or TRBD2 (5 bases each). The ends were cut back, 5 bases at V and 3 bases at J, with 13 bases in the middle. This CDR3 has 14 amino acids. The germline gives CDR1 SQVTM, CDR2 ANQGSEA. The CDR3 here is CSVRRDRDTGELFF. The CDR3 bases are TGCAGCGTTCGTCGGGACCGAGACACCGGGGAGCTGTTTTTT.

The rearrangement joins TRBV13 to TRBJ2-7; D is perhaps TRBD1 (6 bases). The germline V and J ends were trimmed by 4 bases and 1 base, with 11 bases remaining between them. Germline V CDR1 and CDR2: PRHDT, FYEKMQ (reference sequence). CDR3 size: 14 residues. The CDR3 spells CASSSRTASYEQYV. The CDR3 nucleotides read TGTGCCAGCAGCTCACGGACAGCATCCTACGAGCAGTACGTC.

This clonotype was seen just once. The chain uses TRBV5-1 and TRBJ1-5; no firm D call. V gave up 1 base and J gave up 6 bases, with 8 bases separating them. The CDR3 consists of 13 residues. Germline assignment: CDR1 SGHRS and CDR2 YFSETQ. The CDR3 nucleotides read TGCGCCAGCAGCTTGATGGCCGGTCAGCCCCAGCATTTT. The encoded protein is CASSLMAGQPQHF.

The rearrangement joins TRBV29-1 to TRBJ2-3; tentatively, D is TRBD2 (5 bases). The CDR3 spans 14 residues. Trimming cost V 6 bases and J 2 bases, with 15 bases left between them. In germline, CDR1 is SQVTM, CDR2 ANQGSEA. CDR3 loop: CSVVPGLHTDTQYF. Written as DNA, the CDR3 is TGCAGCGTCGTCCCCGGACTGCACACAGATACGCAGTATTTT.

The chain joins TRBV2 to TRBJ2-1, with 7 bases fitting TRBD2. Germline CDR1 is SNHLY and CDR2 is FYNNEI. Trimming took 6 bases from V and 9 from J; bases not matched to a gene: 2. The CDR3 is 11 residues long. Here the CDR3 reads CASRIAGEQFF. The CDR3 bases are TGTGCCAGCAGAATAGCGGGTGAGCAGTTCTTC.

This chain links TRBV2 with TRBJ2-1; 15 nucleotides agree with TRBD2. The CDR3 totals 17 residues. After removal of 7 bases from V and 3 bases from J, the junction contained 7 bases not matched to a gene. CDR1 is SNHLY and CDR2 is FYNNEI in the germline V gene. CDR3 in amino acids: CASMGLAGGTFYNEQFF. CDR3 in DNA: TGTGCCAGCATGGGACTAGCGGGAGGAACCTTCTACAATGAGCAGTTCTTC. The full variable domain, in which reference TRBV2 and TRBJ2-1 provide the parts outside the CDR3, is EPEVTQTPSHQVTQMGQEVILRCVPISNHLYFYWYRQILGQKVEFLVSFYNNEISEKSEIFDDQFSVERPDGSNFTLKIRSTKLEDSAMYFCASMGLAGGTFYNEQFFGPGTRLTVL.

This chain joins TRBV25-1 and TRBJ2-7, with D possibly matching TRBD2 (5 bases). The CDR3 has 14 residues. V shed 3 bases and J shed 4 bases, with 13 bases lying between them. Germline values: CDR1 MGHDK, CDR2 SYGVNS. The CDR3: CASSDSEGMYEQYV. CDR3 bases: TGTGCCAGCAGTGATTCTGAGGGTATGTACGAGCAGTACGTC.

This clonotype was detected a few times. This sequence joins TRBV11-2 and TRBJ1-2; maybe TRBD1 (5 bases). The CDR3 consists of 13 residues. V gave up 5 bases and J gave up 7 bases, with 14 bases separating them. Germline CDR1 SGHAT, CDR2 FQNNGV. The CDR3: CASSPQQGGGYTF. The CDR3 region has the DNA TGTGCCAGCAGCCCGCAGCAGGGAGGTGGCTACACCTTC.

This sequence joins TRBV7-2 and TRBJ2-2, with D unresolved. CDR3 length: 15 amino acids. Trimming stripped 5 bases from V and 4 bases from J, with 14 bases between. The germline V gene encodes CDR1 SGHTA and CDR2 FQGNSA. Here the CDR3 DNA reads TGTGCCAGCAGCCAACTGCGTTTGGCCACCGGGGAGCTGTTTTTT. This translates into CASSQLRLATGELFF.

The chain is built from TRBV7-1 and TRBJ1-2, with 7 bases aligning to TRBD1. TRBV7-1 belongs to the ORF category, with a function that is uncertain. The CDR3 loop spans 14 amino acids. V was clipped by 3 bases and J by 5 bases; unmatched bases: 6. CDR3: CASSSPAGGYGYTF. In nucleotides, the CDR3 is TGTGCCAGCAGCTCCCCAGCAGGGGGGTATGGCTACACCTTC.

This rearrangement joins TRBV10-3 to TRBJ2-2, with D uncertain. Germline assignment: CDR1 ENHRY and CDR2 SYGVKD. There are 14 residues in the CDR3. Deletions cut 3 bases from V and 5 bases from J, with 10 bases between. In nucleotides, the CDR3 is TGTGCCATCAGTGACGGGTCAGAAACCGGGGAGCTGTTTTTT. This sequence encodes CAISDGSETGELFF.

This clonotype was picked up a small number of times. The chain links TRBV29-1 to TRBJ2-3, with 13 bases fitting TRBD2. The CDR3 contains 14 residues. The ends lost 7 bases at V and 2 bases at J; junction bases unmatched: 3. CDR1 and CDR2 from the germline V gene are SQVTM and ANQGSEA. CDR3 amino acids: CSGGLAGATDTQYF. The CDR3 nucleotides read TGCAGCGGCGGACTAGCGGGGGCCACAGATACGCAGTATTTT.

The CDR3 sequence: CSVEVGNYGYTF. The DNA of the CDR3 is TGCAGCGTTGAAGTCGGTAACTATGGCTACACCTTC. The V call is TRBV29-1, the J call TRBJ1-2; D not resolved. The CDR3 covers 12 residues. V lost 1 base, J lost 1 base, and 4 bases lay in between. Germline CDR1 and CDR2: SQVTM and ANQGSEA.

The rearrangement uses TRBV18 and TRBJ2-5; the D gene is possibly TRBD2 (6 bases). V was trimmed by 0 bases and J by 1 base, leaving 12 bases between them. CDR1 KGHSH and CDR2 LQKENI come from the germline V gene. This CDR3 comprises 16 residues. CDR3 residues: CASSPPGRGPQETQYF. CDR3 sequence (DNA): TGTGCCAGCTCACCACCGGGGCGGGGTCCCCAAGAGACCCAGTACTTC.